This paragraph reports one TCR beta chain. The data stem from a study of blood T cell repertoires in COVID-19. This table comes from immunoSEQ multiplex PCR, and its TCRdb copy is limited to in-frame clones, with some not included. The sample includes around 190,000 clones, around nine tenths of them seen just once. The TCR was taken from a man aged 18 to 35 with active or convalescent COVID-19. Sequenced: peripheral blood.

Here the CDR3 reads CASSAGTGAGTDTQYF. CDR3 sequence (DNA): TGCGCCAGCAGCGCCGGGACTGGGGCGGGGACAGATACGCAGTATTTT. The chain couples TRBV5-1 to TRBJ2-3, with a tentative D call TRBD2 (6 bases). Trimming removed 4 bases from V and 3 bases from J, with 18 bases in between. Germline CDR1 SGHRS, CDR2 YFSETQ. The CDR3 loop spans 16 amino acids.